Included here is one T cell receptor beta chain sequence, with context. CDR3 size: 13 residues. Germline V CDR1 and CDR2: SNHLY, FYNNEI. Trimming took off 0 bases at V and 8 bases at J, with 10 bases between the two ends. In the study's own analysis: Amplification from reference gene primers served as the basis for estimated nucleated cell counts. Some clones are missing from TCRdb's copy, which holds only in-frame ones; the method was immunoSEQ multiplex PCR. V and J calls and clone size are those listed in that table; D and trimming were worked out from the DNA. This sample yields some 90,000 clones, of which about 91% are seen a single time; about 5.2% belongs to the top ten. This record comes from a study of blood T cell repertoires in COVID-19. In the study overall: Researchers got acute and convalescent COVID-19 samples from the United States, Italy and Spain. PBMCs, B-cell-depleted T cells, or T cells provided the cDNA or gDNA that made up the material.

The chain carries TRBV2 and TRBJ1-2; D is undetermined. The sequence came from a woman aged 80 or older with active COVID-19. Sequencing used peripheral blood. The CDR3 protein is CASSEAGRRGYTF. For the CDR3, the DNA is TGTGCCAGCAGTGAAGCAGGGAGGCGAGGCTACACCTTC.